This passage covers 2 T cell receptor beta chains from one sample sequenced in a study of beta chain features in type 1 diabetes. General study points: People with Type 1 diabetes carried modestly yet significantly shorter TCRB CDR3s in all four CD4+ subsets.

The isolated RNA, all of it, was reverse transcribed, so expressed TCRB transcripts were what got sequenced. Generated by immunoSEQ multiplex PCR, the TCRdb table keeps only in-frame clones and is missing some. The table records around 160,000 clones, approximately 9.1% of them present only once. Their target antigens are unknown. Source material: central memory CD4+ T cells from blood. These receptors came from a woman aged 30 to 39 with type 1 diabetes.

This chain connects TRBV6-5 to TRBJ2-1, with 9 bases fitting TRBD2. The V segment lost 8 bases and the J segment 6 bases; nucleotides outside the gene matches: 2. The length of the CDR3 is 12 residues. Germline CDR1 MNHEY, CDR2 SVGAGI. For the CDR3, the DNA is TGTGCCAGCGGACTAGCGAGCAATGAGCAGTTCTTC. Translated: CASGLASNEQFF.

The V call is TRBV2, the J call TRBJ2-1; 10 bases line up with TRBD1. The CDR3 is made up of 16 amino acids. Germline assignment: CDR1 SNHLY and CDR2 FYNNEI. Trimming at V came to 1 base and at J to 6 bases, leaving 6 bases not matched to a gene. The DNA for the CDR3 is TGTGCCAGCAGTGAAGTGTTAGGACAGGGGGGCAATGAGCAGTTCTTC. This encodes CASSEVLGQGGNEQFF.